The entry that follows covers one T cell receptor (beta chain) sequence. Its matching antigen is unknown. The data originate from a study of cytomegalovirus exposure and HLA in healthy donors. Overall study results and limits: Despite most TCR sequences being rare, some public TCRs occurred in many donors. Some TCR beta chains (164 of them) were listed as cytomegalovirus-associated.

The CDR3 covers 13 residues. CDR1 is SGHRS and CDR2 is YFSETQ in the germline V gene. The ends were cut back, 6 bases at V and 0 bases at J, with 8 bases in the middle. The protocol was immunoSEQ multiplex PCR, while the TCRdb copy is restricted to in-frame clones and leaves out a portion. Seen here are 150,000 to 200,000 clones, roughly 91% observed once, and the top ten hold around 3%. Sequenced: PBMCs. The TCR originated in a man aged 18 to 30 in good health and CMV-seronegative. The genes are TRBV5-1 and TRBJ2-3, with TRBD2 as a possible D gene (6 bases). CDR3 sequence (DNA): TGCGCCAGCAAGGAGGGTAGCACAGATACGCAGTATTTT. This sequence encodes CASKEGSTDTQYF.